The 26 T cell receptor beta chains below come from one sample, sequenced in a study of OX40 agonist ivuxolimab in advanced cancers. The protocol was immunoSEQ multiplex PCR, while the TCRdb copy is restricted to in-frame clones and leaves out a portion. This table holds 75,000 to 95,000 clones, less than 90% found once. This specimen consisted of CD4+ or CD8+ T cells sorted from blood, obtained in a trial of the OX40 agonist ivuxolimab. The receptors derive from an adult with an advanced solid tumor such as melanoma, head and neck, liver or kidney cancer.

This sequence joins TRBV5-4 and TRBJ2-1, with D possibly being TRBD1 or TRBD2 (6 bases each). Trimming pared 5 bases from V and 6 bases from J, leaving 18 bases between. The length of the CDR3 is 15 residues. CDR1 and CDR2 (germline): SGHNT, YYREEE (reference sequence). The CDR3 loop is CASRLFGGSVNEQFF. The DNA for the CDR3 is TGTGCCAGCAGATTGTTCGGGGGCTCGGTCAATGAGCAGTTCTTC.

Here the CDR3 DNA reads TGTGCCAGCAGGGCAGACAGAGGCGGACGCTACACCTTC. This codes for CASRADRGGRYTF. This chain connects TRBV2 to TRBJ1-2; D perhaps matches TRBD1 (5 bases). V lost 6 bases and J lost 9, with 17 bases in between. From germline, CDR1 is SNHLY and CDR2 FYNNEI. The CDR3 covers 13 residues.

The rearrangement joins TRBV7-3 to TRBJ2-5; D may be TRBD1 (6 bases). This CDR3 contains 15 residues. The germline V and J ends were trimmed by 2 bases and 5 bases, with 15 bases remaining between them. Per the germline V gene, CDR1 is SGHTA and CDR2 is FQGTGA. The CDR3 DNA is TGTGCCAGCAGCTTAGGGAACAGGGAGAGTGAGACCCAGTACTTC. Encoded protein: CASSLGNRESETQYF.

This rearrangement joins TRBV5-1 to TRBJ1-3; D gene ambiguous. V was trimmed by 1 base and J by 1 base, leaving 6 bases between them. The CDR3 loop spans 14 amino acids. CDR1 and CDR2 (germline): SGHRS, YFSETQ. The CDR3 here is CASSLWGSGNTIYF. The CDR3 nucleotides read TGCGCCAGCAGCTTGTGGGGATCTGGAAACACCATATATTTT.

The chain combines TRBV4-2 with TRBJ2-5; D call uncertain. The CDR3 is 14 amino acids. Trimming pared 4 bases from V and 3 bases from J, leaving 12 bases between. Germline V gives CDR1 LGHNA, CDR2 YNFKEQ. CDR3 region: CASSPDLKEETQYF. The CDR3 DNA is TGTGCCAGCAGCCCCGATTTAAAGGAAGAGACCCAGTACTTC.

In this sample, this clone turned up once. The chain uses TRBV7-9 and TRBJ1-1; TRBD1 aligns across 7 bases. The length of the CDR3 is 17 residues. Germline V gene lookup returns CDR1 SEHNR and CDR2 FQNEAQ (reference sequence). V trimming: 1 base; J trimming: 2 bases; junction bases outside the gene matches: 10. The CDR3 DNA sequence: TGTGCCAGCAGCTTAGGACAGGGAAGTGTTAAAAACACTGAAGCTTTCTTT. Protein: CASSLGQGSVKNTEAFF.

V usage is TRBV21-1 and J usage is TRBJ1-5; the D segment call TRBD1 is taken from the table without a DNA check. TRBV21-1 corresponds to a pseudogene. This CDR3 comprises 16 residues. The CDR3 DNA follows: TGTGCCAGCAGCGCCTCGACAGGGGGCGGCAATCAGCCCCAGCATTTT. This sequence encodes CASSASTGGGNQPQHF.

The V and J genes are TRBV2 and TRBJ1-1; D gene ambiguous. V lost 7 bases and J 1 base, leaving 13 bases between the germline ends. This CDR3 spans 14 amino acids. Germline CDR1 and CDR2: SNHLY and FYNNEI. The CDR3: CASKIANPNTEAFF. In DNA form, the CDR3 reads TGTGCCAGCAAGATTGCGAACCCGAACACTGAAGCTTTCTTT.

The chain combines TRBV7-2 with TRBJ2-7; tentatively, D is TRBD1 (5 bases). Germline V gene lookup returns CDR1 SGHTA and CDR2 FQGNSA. This CDR3 is built from 15 residues. The V gene lost 2 bases and the J gene lost 6 bases, with 17 bases spanning the gap. The CDR3 here is CASSLTGSYVVEQYF. Written as DNA, the CDR3 is TGTGCCAGCAGCTTAACAGGCTCCTACGTAGTCGAGCAGTACTTC.

In nucleotides, the CDR3 is TGTGCCAGCTCACCCCCACCAGGACAGGGCCATGAGCAGTTCTTC. Residues: CASSPPPGQGHEQFF. The chain has TRBV18 and TRBJ2-1; 8 bases are shared with TRBD1. The CDR3 has 15 amino acids. Germline V gene data show CDR1 as KGHSH and CDR2 as LQKENI. With 3 bases clipped from V and 8 bases from J, the junction kept 9 bases outside the gene matches.

The chain couples TRBV5-1 to TRBJ1-1; 8 nucleotides agree with TRBD1. There are 15 residues in the CDR3. CDR1 is SGHRS and CDR2 is YFSETQ in the germline V gene. V lost 4 bases to trimming and J lost 0 bases; unmatched junction nucleotides: 5. Here the CDR3 DNA reads TGCGCCAGCAGCACCGGACAGGGAATGAACACTGAAGCTTTCTTT. This sequence encodes CASSTGQGMNTEAFF.

This chain uses TRBV7-9 with TRBJ1-4; weak D call: TRBD1 (5 bases). Trimming stripped 5 bases from V and 5 bases from J, with 15 bases between. The CDR3 sequence is 15 residues long. Germline lookup yields CDR1 SEHNR and CDR2 FQNEAQ (reference sequence). The CDR3 loop is CASSPSTARNEKLFF. CDR3 coding DNA: TGTGCCAGCAGCCCGTCGACAGCTAGAAATGAAAAACTGTTTTTT.

The chain combines TRBV9 with TRBJ2-7; 10 nucleotides align to TRBD1. Germline V gene sequence: CDR1 SGDLS, CDR2 YYNGEE. V lost 3 bases to trimming and J lost 2 bases; unmatched junction nucleotides: 5. The CDR3 runs to 15 residues. CDR3 sequence: CASSGPGTGAYEQYF. The CDR3 DNA reads TGTGCCAGCAGCGGTCCCGGGACAGGGGCCTACGAGCAGTACTTC. The whole variable domain, remainder taken from reference TRBV9 and TRBJ2-7, is DSGVTQTPKHLITATGQRVTLRCSPRSGDLSVYWYQQSLDQGLQFLIQYYNGEERAKGNILERFSAQQFPDLHSELNLSSLELGDSALYFCASSGPGTGAYEQYFGPGTRLTVT.

In this sample, this clone is medium-sized. V usage is TRBV11-2 and J usage is TRBJ1-2; D is possibly TRBD1 (6 bases). The CDR3 runs 14 residues. The germline V and J ends were trimmed by 5 bases and 2 bases, with 12 bases remaining between them. Per germline, CDR1 SGHAT and CDR2 FQNNGV. The CDR3 DNA sequence: TGTGCCAGCAGCGAACAACAGGGAAACTATGGCTACACCTTC. Translated: CASSEQQGNYGYTF.

The chain carries TRBV4-3 and TRBJ1-1, with a weak D call TRBD1 (5 bases). The V end was cut by 0 bases, the J end by 4 bases, with 15 bases between. There are 16 residues in the CDR3. The germline gives CDR1 LGHNA, CDR2 YSLEER. The CDR3 loop is CASSQDGEGGTTEAFF. The CDR3 DNA sequence: TGCGCCAGCAGCCAAGACGGGGAGGGAGGGACCACTGAAGCTTTCTTT.

A single count supports this clone. This chain connects TRBV11-2 to TRBJ1-2; 7 nucleotides align to TRBD1. This CDR3 region has 15 residues. Germline loops: CDR1 SGHAT, CDR2 FQNNGV. Trimming at V came to 3 bases and at J to 1 base, leaving 5 bases not matched to a gene. CDR3 DNA: TGTGCCAGCAGCTTGGCCAGGGGGAATAACTATGGCTACACCTTC. Protein: CASSLARGNNYGYTF. The entire variable domain, with the rest obtained from reference TRBV11-2 and TRBJ1-2, is as follows: EAGVAQSPRYKIIEKRQSVAFWCNPISGHATLYWYQQILGQGPKLLIQFQNNGVVDDSQLPKDRFSAERLKGVDSTLKIQPAKLEDSAVYLCASSLARGNNYGYTFGSGTRLTVV.

The V and J genes are TRBV6-5 and TRBJ1-2; possibly TRBD1 for D (5 bases). In germline, CDR1 is MNHEY, CDR2 SVGAGI. V dropped 6 bases and J dropped 4 bases, with 12 bases sitting between them. This CDR3 region has 13 residues. The CDR3 coding sequence is TGTGCCAGCAGCCGTCTGGGGCCCTATGGCTACACCTTC. Translation gives CASSRLGPYGYTF.

CDR3 coding DNA: TGTGCCAGCAGCTTTACGGGAACAGATACGCAGTATTTT. Its translation: CASSFTGTDTQYF. J is TRBJ2-3 and V is TRBV7-6; D possibly corresponds to TRBD2 (5 bases). The CDR3 is made up of 13 amino acids. Trimming left V 3 bases short and J 3 bases short, with 7 bases between. Germline V gene lookup returns CDR1 SGHVS and CDR2 FNYEAQ.

V usage is TRBV9 and J usage is TRBJ2-7; 11 bases are a match to TRBD1. Germline CDR1 and CDR2: SGDLS and YYNGEE. Trimming took 2 bases from V and 3 from J; bases not matched to a gene: 4. This CDR3 contains 15 residues. CDR3 in amino acids: CASSVSGQGDYEQYF. CDR3 in DNA: TGTGCCAGCAGCGTCTCGGGACAGGGGGACTACGAGCAGTACTTC.

The V call is TRBV27, the J call TRBJ1-1; D not resolved. This CDR3 is 14 amino acids long. The germline gives CDR1 MNHEY, CDR2 SMNVEV (reference sequence). V gave up 6 bases and J gave up 2 bases, with 13 bases separating them. CDR3 residues: CASRPPGANTEAFF. The CDR3 nucleotides are TGTGCCAGCAGGCCCCCGGGAGCCAACACTGAAGCTTTCTTT.

The rearrangement joins TRBV5-1 to TRBJ2-7; no clear D gene. V lost 0 bases, J lost 0 bases, and 10 bases lay in between. Germline-derived CDR1 and CDR2 are SGHRS and YFSETQ. The CDR3 is made up of 15 amino acids. The chain's CDR3 is CASSLDPTSSYEQYF. CDR3 DNA sequence: TGCGCCAGCAGCTTGGATCCAACCAGCTCCTACGAGCAGTACTTC.

The CDR3 coding sequence is TGTGCCAGCAGCTTAGGAGGGCCCTACGAGCAGTACTTC. Translated, it gives CASSLGGPYEQYF. The rearrangement joins TRBV7-2 to TRBJ2-7; TRBD2 is a possible D gene (5 bases). This CDR3 spans 13 amino acids. V shed 1 base and J shed 2 bases, with 6 bases lying between them. Germline V gene lookup returns CDR1 SGHTA and CDR2 FQGNSA.

In DNA, the CDR3 is TGTGCCAGCAGTTTTAGGGGACAGGGACACACTGAAGCTTTCTTT. This gives the protein CASSFRGQGHTEAFF. The chain carries TRBV11-3 and TRBJ1-1; 9 nucleotides line up with TRBD1. Trimming removed 6 bases from V and 3 bases from J; junction bases left unmatched: 8. Germline CDR1 SGHNT, CDR2 YENEEA. The CDR3 has 15 amino acids.

The rearrangement joins TRBV10-3 to TRBJ1-1; D is perhaps TRBD1 (5 bases). The CDR3 has 14 residues. Per germline, CDR1 ENHRY and CDR2 SYGVKD. The ends were cut back, 2 bases at V and 2 bases at J, with 9 bases in the middle. The CDR3: CAISEGTDNTEAFF. DNA of the CDR3: TGTGCCATCAGTGAGGGGACGGACAACACTGAAGCTTTCTTT.

This chain joins TRBV2 and TRBJ2-4, with D tentatively TRBD1 (6 bases). Trimming took 7 bases from V and 8 from J, leaving 18 bases between them. CDR1 SNHLY and CDR2 FYNNEI come from the germline V gene. This CDR3 region has 14 residues. The CDR3 loop reads CASTEPTGRDIQYF. CDR3 coding DNA: TGTGCCAGCACGGAACCGACAGGCCGAGACATTCAGTACTTC.

J is TRBJ2-1 and V is TRBV7-2, with 13 bases that match TRBD2. Germline lookup yields CDR1 SGHTA and CDR2 FQGNSA. V dropped 2 bases and J dropped 6; count of bases not matched to a gene: 10. The CDR3 runs 18 residues. CDR3 sequence reads: CASSLFTSGRAEGNEQFF. The CDR3 DNA sequence: TGTGCCAGCAGCTTATTTACTAGCGGGAGGGCCGAAGGCAATGAGCAGTTCTTC.